These 29 T cell receptor beta chains were all obtained from the same sample, sequenced in a study of naive and memory T cell subsets. Both TRBC1 and TRBC2 were covered by a beta constant-region primer of two equimolar oligonucleotides. TCRdb analysed the UMI-ligation and nested PCR reads with MiXCR anew, one entry per CDR3 protein. The sample includes 70,000 to 95,000 distinct CDR3 sequences, around 7% of them seen just once. The sequenced sample was central memory CD4+ T cells from blood. These receptors all come from a human donor in good health.

This clonotype has more than one count but fewer than ten. The chain has TRBV6-2 or TRBV6-3 and TRBJ2-7; tentative D call: TRBD2 (5 bases). CDR3 length: 13 residues. Deletions cut 6 bases from V and 6 bases from J, with 15 bases between. In germline, CDR1 is MNHEY, CDR2 SVGEGT. DNA for the CDR3: TGTGCCAGCAGACCGGACGGAAGCGGCGAGCAGTACTTC. Translating it yields CASRPDGSGEQYF.

The chain has TRBV20-1 and TRBJ2-5; 8 positions agree with TRBD1. The V gene end was trimmed by 8 bases and the J gene end by 2 bases; junction bases not matched to a gene: 7. Germline V lookup: CDR1 DFQATT, CDR2 SNEGSKA (reference sequence). The CDR3 contains 13 residues. CDR3 nucleotides: TGCAGTTTCGATGGACAGGGACAAGAGACCCAGTACTTC. It translates to CSFDGQGQETQYF.

This chain links TRBV7-2 with TRBJ1-1; 8 nucleotides line up with TRBD1. The CDR3 has 13 residues. With V trimmed by 5 bases and J by 6 bases, 5 bases remained unmatched. In germline, CDR1 is SGHTA, CDR2 FQGNSA. The CDR3 here is CASSPTGVSEAFF. CDR3 DNA: TGTGCCAGCAGCCCGACAGGGGTATCTGAAGCTTTCTTT.

The chain uses TRBV2 and TRBJ1-6, with D perhaps matching TRBD1 (5 bases). The length of the CDR3 is 14 residues. V was pared by 1 base and J by 8 bases, with 9 bases between. Germline V gene sequence: CDR1 SNHLY, CDR2 FYNNEI. For the CDR3, the DNA is TGTGCCAGCAGTGAAGACGGGACCTATTCACCCCTCCACTTT. Translated, it gives CASSEDGTYSPLHF.

This clonotype was seen at least ten times. This chain uses TRBV12-5 with TRBJ2-1; D may be TRBD2 (6 bases). Per the germline V gene, CDR1 is LGHNT and CDR2 is FRNRAP. V shed 1 base and J shed 1 base, with 14 bases lying between them. The CDR3 contains 17 residues. CDR3: CASGLAIAASSYNEQFF. DNA of the CDR3: TGTGCTAGTGGTTTGGCAATAGCGGCTTCATCCTACAATGAGCAGTTCTTC.

Ten or more counts support this clonotype. The chain is built from TRBV5-6 and TRBJ2-1; D is perhaps TRBD1 or TRBD2 (5 bases each). Germline V CDR1 and CDR2: SGHDT, YYEEEE. V was clipped by 4 bases and J by 0 bases, with 11 bases between them. The CDR3 sequence is 15 residues long. Here the CDR3 reads CASSDGTYSYNEQFF. CDR3 sequence (DNA): TGTGCCAGCAGCGACGGGACGTACTCCTACAATGAGCAGTTCTTC.

This clonotype occurred a few times. The chain combines TRBV12-3 or TRBV12-4 with TRBJ2-1, with TRBD2 identical over 12 bases. V lost 4 bases, J lost 7 bases, and 5 bases stayed unmatched. The CDR3 has 15 residues. CDR3 in amino acids: CASSSSGRAINEQFF. CDR3 coding DNA: TGTGCCAGCAGTTCTAGCGGGAGGGCGATAAATGAGCAGTTCTTC.

In its sample, this clonotype was seen a few times. The rearrangement uses TRBV2 and TRBJ2-2; 7 bases are shared with TRBD1. The V gene's germline CDR1 is SNHLY and CDR2 FYNNEI. The CDR3 is made up of 15 amino acids. V shed 5 bases, J shed 2 bases, and the junction held 5 bases outside the gene matches. The CDR3 DNA reads as TGTGCCAGCAGTCGGGACAGCGTTAACACCGGGGAGCTGTTTTTT. Translating it yields CASSRDSVNTGELFF. Full variable domain (outside the CDR3, taken from reference TRBV2 and TRBJ2-2): EPEVTQTPSHQVTQMGQEVILRCVPISNHLYFYWYRQILGQKVEFLVSFYNNEISEKSEIFDDQFSVERPDGSNFTLKIRSTKLEDSAMYFCASSRDSVNTGELFFGEGSRLTVL.

V gene TRBV12-3 or TRBV12-4 combines with J gene TRBJ1-3, with TRBD1 as a possible D gene (6 bases). The V gene lost 0 bases and the J gene lost 0 bases, with 15 bases spanning the gap. CDR3 length equals 18 residues. Here the CDR3 DNA reads TGTGCCAGCAGTTTAGCGCTTAAGGGACACCCCTCTGGAAACACCATATATTTT. Translated: CASSLALKGHPSGNTIYF.

In its sample, this clonotype was seen many times. The chain links TRBV7-2 to TRBJ1-5, with 8 bases matching TRBD1. The germline gives CDR1 SGHTA, CDR2 FQGNSA. This CDR3 has 14 residues. V dropped 3 bases and J dropped 5; count of bases not matched to a gene: 3. CDR3 in DNA: TGTGCCAGCAGCTTTGGACAGGGAGATCAGCCCCAGCATTTT. It is translated as CASSFGQGDQPQHF.

There are many counts of this clonotype. The chain recombines TRBV12-5 with TRBJ1-1; D call uncertain. The germline CDR1 and CDR2 sequences are LGHNT and FRNRAP. Deletions cut 2 bases from V and 1 base from J, with 5 bases between. The length of the CDR3 is 13 residues. In DNA form, the CDR3 reads TGTGCTAGTGGTTTGTCAGAGAACACTGAAGCTTTCTTT. It is translated as CASGLSENTEAFF. Complete variable domain (other parts from reference TRBV12-5 and TRBJ1-1): DARVTQTPRHKVTEMGQEVTMRCQPILGHNTVFWYRQTMMQGLELLAYFRNRAPLDDSGMPKDRFSAEMPDATLATLKIQPSEPRDSAVYFCASGLSENTEAFFGQGTRLTVV.

This clonotype has more than one count but fewer than ten. This chain links TRBV20-1 with TRBJ1-6; D ambiguous. The CDR3 is 14 amino acids. The germline gives CDR1 DFQATT, CDR2 SNEGSKA (reference sequence). The V end lost 3 bases, the J end lost 2 bases, and 8 bases lay between the germline ends. The CDR3 DNA is TGCAGTGCTAGGTACAGAACCTATAATTCACCCCTCCACTTT. Protein product: CSARYRTYNSPLHF.

This clonotype was seen a few times. The gene calls are TRBV7-9 and TRBJ1-3; D is undetermined. V lost 2 bases, J lost 4 bases, and 9 bases lay in between. This CDR3 has 14 residues. Germline lookup yields CDR1 SEHNR and CDR2 FQNEAQ (reference sequence). CDR3 loop: CASSLQAEGNTIYF. DNA of the CDR3: TGTGCCAGCAGCTTACAGGCAGAAGGAAACACCATATATTTT.

This clonotype was seen many times. This sequence joins TRBV29-1 and TRBJ2-1, with 13 bases matching TRBD2. The CDR3 covers 15 residues. V trimming: 7 bases; J trimming: 9 bases; junction bases outside the gene matches: 12. Germline V lookup: CDR1 SQVTM, CDR2 ANQGSEA. The CDR3 region has the DNA TGCAGCGCCGAACGACTAGCGGGGGGTTTGGGTGAGCAGTTCTTC. Translating gives CSAERLAGGLGEQFF.

This clonotype was observed many times. V and J are TRBV15 and TRBJ1-2; D ambiguous. Germline V CDR1 and CDR2: LNHNV, YYDKDF (reference sequence). The CDR3 covers 14 residues. V lost 7 bases to trimming and J lost 4 bases, with 16 bases between them. The CDR3 DNA sequence: TGTGCCACCACCCCTATGGGTCCAGCCTATGGCTACACCTTC. Translating gives CATTPMGPAYGYTF.

With regard to this clonotype: A much bigger clone sits one base away, suggesting this may be a read error. V is TRBV7-6 and J is TRBJ2-5; weak D call: TRBD1 (6 bases). This CDR3 has 13 residues. Germline lookup yields CDR1 SGHVS and CDR2 FNYEAQ. The CDR3: CASSWTVQGTQYF. The CDR3, as DNA: TGTGCCAGCAGCTGGACAGTTCAAGGGACCCAGTACTTC.

This clonotype was seen many times. The chain joins TRBV5-1 to TRBJ2-2; unclear D gene. This CDR3 has 13 amino acids. Germline V gene data show CDR1 as SGHRS and CDR2 as YFSETQ. The V gene lost 2 bases and the J gene lost 4 bases, with 6 bases spanning the gap. CDR3 residues: CASSFSSTGELFF. The DNA for the CDR3 is TGCGCCAGCAGCTTTAGTAGCACCGGGGAGCTGTTTTTT.

A word on this clonotype: This may be a read error: a much more frequent sequence differs by one nucleotide. The genes are TRBV11-2 and TRBJ1-5; TRBD1 matches at 8 bases. The CDR3 runs 16 residues. V lost 5 bases to trimming and J lost 4 bases; unmatched junction nucleotides: 10. CDR1 and CDR2 from the germline V gene are SGHAT and FQNNGV. CDR3 sequence (DNA): TGTGCCAGCAGCACTTCCCCGACAGGGGATAATCAGCCCCAGCATTTT. It translates to CASSTSPTGDNQPQHF.

At least ten counts were recorded for this clonotype. The chain couples TRBV11-2 to TRBJ2-7, with TRBD1 as a possible D gene (5 bases). Germline CDR1 reads SGHAT; CDR2 reads FQNNGV. The V gene lost 8 bases and the J gene lost 0 bases, with 14 bases spanning the gap. The CDR3 sequence is 14 residues long. CDR3 residues: CASSRQGSSYEQYF. For the CDR3, the DNA is TGTGCCAGCTCGCGTCAGGGCAGCTCCTACGAGCAGTACTTC.

The chain recombines TRBV7-2 with TRBJ2-1; 12 bases align to TRBD2. V shed 5 bases, J shed 13 bases, and the junction held 12 bases outside the gene matches. The germline gives CDR1 SGHTA, CDR2 FQGNSA. The length of the CDR3 is 15 residues. The CDR3 nucleotides read TGTGCCAGCAGCCTCGAGAAGCCGGGACTAGCGGGTCAGTTCTTC. Protein product: CASSLEKPGLAGQFF.

V and J are TRBV6-2 or TRBV6-3 and TRBJ2-1; weak D call: TRBD2 (6 bases). The germline gives CDR1 MNHEY, CDR2 SVGEGT. The CDR3 loop spans 15 amino acids. Trimming pared 6 bases from V and 4 bases from J, leaving 16 bases between. The CDR3 sequence is CASSTGTWLYNEQFF. In DNA form, the CDR3 reads TGTGCCAGCAGCACCGGGACTTGGCTATACAATGAGCAGTTCTTC.

This clonotype was observed at least ten times. The chain combines TRBV6-2 or TRBV6-3 with TRBJ1-6; 7 bases fit TRBD1. Germline V gene lookup returns CDR1 MNHEY and CDR2 SVGEGT. V trimming: 6 bases; J trimming: 7 bases; junction bases outside the gene matches: 12. The CDR3 runs to 16 residues. CDR3 nucleotides: TGTGCCAGCAGCTCCCCCGCGACAGGGATGAATTCACCCCTCCACTTT. Translation gives CASSSPATGMNSPLHF.

This chain uses TRBV7-9 with TRBJ1-1, with 8 bases fitting TRBD1. Looked up from germline, CDR1 is SEHNR and CDR2 is FQNEAQ (reference sequence). This CDR3 is 15 amino acids long. With V trimmed by 5 bases and J by 1 base, 6 bases remained unmatched. This chain's CDR3 is CASSSSTGANTEAFF. The CDR3 DNA reads TGTGCCAGCAGCAGTTCGACAGGGGCGAACACTGAAGCTTTCTTT.

This chain links TRBV7-2 with TRBJ2-7, with D hard to call. The V gene lost 1 base and the J gene lost 3 bases, with 7 bases spanning the gap. The CDR3 is made up of 13 amino acids. Germline V lookup: CDR1 SGHTA, CDR2 FQGNSA. The CDR3 DNA sequence: TGTGCCAGCAGCTTAGATTCTCTCTACGAGCAGTACTTC. The encoded protein is CASSLDSLYEQYF.

This clonotype was seen ten or more times. V usage is TRBV6-1 and J usage is TRBJ1-1; D unresolved. Germline V gene data show CDR1 as MNHNS and CDR2 as SASEGT. Trimming stripped 1 base from V and 10 bases from J, with 13 bases between. The CDR3 runs to 13 residues. CDR3 nucleotide sequence: TGTGCCAGCAGTGAAGTCCCCAAAGAGGTAGCTTTCTTT. It yields the protein CASSEVPKEVAFF.

The rearrangement links TRBV20-1 to TRBJ1-5, with no clear D. V gave up 0 bases and J gave up 5 bases, with 8 bases separating them. The CDR3 runs 13 residues. Germline values: CDR1 DFQATT, CDR2 SNEGSKA (reference sequence). The CDR3 coding sequence is TGCAGTGCTAGAGATCAGGCCTATCAGCCCCAGCATTTT. It translates to CSARDQAYQPQHF.

This clonotype was found many times. This chain connects TRBV7-2 to TRBJ2-1, with D hard to call. The CDR3 runs 12 residues. Trimming took off 5 bases at V and 8 bases at J, with 10 bases between the two ends. Germline lookup yields CDR1 SGHTA and CDR2 FQGNSA. The CDR3 spells CASSTTYHEQFF. CDR3 DNA: TGTGCCAGCAGCACTACTTACCATGAGCAGTTCTTC.

This clonotype was observed many times. V usage is TRBV20-1 and J usage is TRBJ1-5, with 9 bases lining up with TRBD1. This CDR3 region has 14 residues. V was pared by 5 bases and J by 1 base, with 3 bases of the junction left unmatched. Germline-derived CDR1 and CDR2 are DFQATT and SNEGSKA (reference sequence). The CDR3 nucleotides are TGCAGTGCTTACGACAGGGGGAGCAATCAGCCCCAGCATTTT. Its translation: CSAYDRGSNQPQHF.

V gene TRBV20-1 combines with J gene TRBJ2-1; a possible D gene is TRBD2 (7 bases). The germline gives CDR1 DFQATT, CDR2 SNEGSKA (reference sequence). This CDR3 contains 15 residues. Trimming removed 0 bases at V and 8 bases at J, with 17 bases between. The CDR3 protein is CSARDLGGPWDEQFF. CDR3 sequence (DNA): TGCAGTGCTAGAGATCTCGGGGGGCCATGGGATGAGCAGTTCTTC.